The rows below give T cell receptor beta chains drawn from one sample of a study of shared clonotypes between healthy human individuals. Libraries were prepared by immunoSEQ multiplex PCR; TCRdb keeps only in-frame clonotypes and omits some of them. This repertoire shows under 2.5 million clones, 85% to 95% found once; its top ten account for 0.3% to 0.4%. The source material was naive CD4+ T cells from PBMCs. Receptor source: a young man in good health. Some clones in this sample may be carry-over from other donors' samples. CDR3s include the opening cysteine and the closing phenylalanine or tryptophan. D genes are given only for firm matches. Some rows have no size entry. The others give once, few or many, or a class for an expanded clone.

clone size: NA
J gene: TRBJ1-2
D gene: NA
V gene: TRBV28
CDR3 protein: CASNPPRGYGYTF
CDR3 DNA: TGTGCCAGCAATCCGCCCAGAGGCTATGGCTACACCTTC

clone size: NA
J gene: TRBJ2-2
D gene: NA
V gene: TRBV18
CDR3 protein: CASSPPGVFGELFF
CDR3 DNA: TGTGCCAGCTCACCACCTGGGGTTTTCGGGGAGCTGTTTTTT

clone size: NA
J gene: TRBJ1-6
D gene: NA
V gene: TRBV7-6
CDR3 protein: CASSPRPSQTPLHF
CDR3 DNA: TGTGCCAGCAGCCCCCGCCCAAGCCAGACACCCCTCCACTTT

clone size: NA
J gene: TRBJ2-7
D gene: TRBD2
V gene: TRBV5-1
CDR3 protein: CASSLEAGAGYEQYF
CDR3 DNA: TGCGCCAGCAGCTTGGAAGCGGGGGCAGGGTACGAGCAGTACTTC

clone size: NA
J gene: TRBJ2-7
D gene: NA
V gene: TRBV5-1
CDR3 protein: CASSSRVADYEQYF
CDR3 DNA: TGCGCCAGCAGCTCCCGAGTAGCGGACTACGAGCAGTACTTC

clone size: NA
J gene: TRBJ2-4
D gene: NA
V gene: TRBV19
CDR3 protein: CASSMGWGTKNIQYF
CDR3 DNA: TGTGCCAGTAGTATGGGTTGGGGCACCAAAAACATTCAGTACTTC

clone size: NA
J gene: TRBJ2-5
D gene: NA
V gene: TRBV2
CDR3 protein: CASRGEVETQYF
CDR3 DNA: TGTGCCAGCAGGGGTGAGGTGGAGACCCAGTACTTC

clone size: NA
J gene: TRBJ1-1
D gene: TRBD1
V gene: TRBV5-1
CDR3 protein: CASSFAQGVSTEAFF
CDR3 DNA: TGCGCCAGCAGCTTCGCTCAGGGGGTGAGCACTGAAGCTTTCTTT

clone size: NA
J gene: TRBJ1-1
D gene: NA
V gene: TRBV5-1
CDR3 protein: CASSMDVTEAFF
CDR3 DNA: TGCGCCAGCAGCATGGATGTTACTGAAGCTTTCTTT

clone size: few
J gene: TRBJ2-2
D gene: NA
V gene: TRBV7-2
CDR3 protein: CASGRERAGELFF
CDR3 DNA: TGTGCCAGCGGCCGGGAGCGGGCCGGGGAGCTGTTTTTT

clone size: NA
J gene: TRBJ2-3
D gene: TRBD2
V gene: TRBV5-1
CDR3 protein: CASSKTEWREWVTDTQYF
CDR3 DNA: TGCGCCAGCAGCAAGACGGAATGGCGGGAGTGGGTCACAGATACGCAGTATTTT

clone size: NA
J gene: TRBJ1-1
D gene: TRBD1
V gene: TRBV25-1
CDR3 protein: CASHGGQVTFGDTEAFF
CDR3 DNA: TGTGCCAGCCACGGCGGACAGGTAACATTCGGGGACACTGAAGCTTTCTTT

clone size: NA
J gene: TRBJ2-3
D gene: TRBD1
V gene: TRBV5-1
CDR3 protein: CASSWGQGARTDTQYF
CDR3 DNA: TGCGCCAGCAGCTGGGGACAGGGGGCGCGAACAGATACGCAGTATTTT

clone size: once
J gene: TRBJ2-1
D gene: NA
V gene: TRBV9
CDR3 protein: CASSSRDDRYNEQFF
CDR3 DNA: TGTGCCAGCAGCTCCCGGGACGACCGCTACAATGAGCAGTTCTTC

clone size: NA
J gene: TRBJ1-3
D gene: NA
V gene: TRBV18
CDR3 protein: CASSTTGSNTIYF
CDR3 DNA: TGTGCCAGCTCAACCACAGGGTCTAACACCATATATTTT

clone size: once
J gene: TRBJ2-7
D gene: NA
V gene: TRBV7-2
CDR3 protein: CASSFSFRGENEQYF
CDR3 DNA: TGTGCCAGCAGCTTCAGTTTTCGGGGAGAAAACGAGCAGTACTTC

clone size: once
J gene: TRBJ2-3
D gene: NA
V gene: TRBV5-5
CDR3 protein: CASSLYSLVGGTDTQYF
CDR3 DNA: TGTGCCAGCAGCTTGTACTCTTTGGTCGGGGGCACAGATACGCAGTATTTT

clone size: NA
J gene: TRBJ2-2
D gene: TRBD2
V gene: TRBV5-6
CDR3 protein: CASVRAGGTGELFF
CDR3 DNA: TGTGCCAGCGTCAGGGCGGGGGGCACCGGGGAGCTGTTTTTT

clone size: NA
J gene: TRBJ2-2
D gene: TRBD2
V gene: TRBV7-3
CDR3 protein: CASSLRPTSGGGELFF
CDR3 DNA: TGTGCCAGCAGCTTAAGACCGACTAGCGGGGGCGGGGAGCTGTTTTTT

clone size: NA
J gene: TRBJ2-1
D gene: NA
V gene: TRBV27
CDR3 protein: CASSRPPKGGDNEQFF
CDR3 DNA: TGTGCCAGCAGTAGGCCACCTAAGGGCGGGGACAATGAGCAGTTCTTC

clone size: NA
J gene: TRBJ2-2
D gene: TRBD2
V gene: TRBV5-4
CDR3 protein: CASTTREFGNTGELFF
CDR3 DNA: TGTGCCAGCACCACGCGGGAGTTCGGGAACACCGGGGAGCTGTTTTTT

clone size: NA
J gene: TRBJ2-3
D gene: NA
V gene: TRBV28
CDR3 protein: CASRPSTDTQYF
CDR3 DNA: TGTGCCAGCCGTCCTTCCACAGATACGCAGTATTTT

clone size: NA
J gene: TRBJ2-3
D gene: NA
V gene: TRBV20-1
CDR3 protein: CSARMDTQYF
CDR3 DNA: TGCAGTGCTAGGATGGATACGCAGTATTTT

clone size: NA
J gene: TRBJ1-1
D gene: NA
V gene: TRBV21-1
CDR3 protein: CASSPKDEVTEAFF
CDR3 DNA: TGTGCCAGCAGCCCTAAGGACGAGGTCACTGAAGCTTTCTTT

clone size: NA
J gene: TRBJ2-5
D gene: NA
V gene: TRBV29-1
CDR3 protein: CSVEGPQETQYF
CDR3 DNA: TGCAGCGTTGAGGGACCTCAAGAGACCCAGTACTTC

clone size: NA
J gene: TRBJ1-1
D gene: TRBD1
V gene: TRBV5-4
CDR3 protein: CASRRTGEHREAFF
CDR3 DNA: TGTGCCAGCAGGCGGACAGGGGAGCACAGGGAAGCTTTCTTT

clone size: NA
J gene: TRBJ2-1
D gene: NA
V gene: TRBV29-1
CDR3 protein: CSTDGHYNEQFF
CDR3 DNA: TGCAGCACCGATGGCCACTACAATGAGCAGTTCTTC

clone size: NA
J gene: TRBJ1-1
D gene: TRBD1
V gene: TRBV18
CDR3 protein: CASSPPAGQGDTEAFF
CDR3 DNA: TGTGCCAGCTCACCACCTGCGGGACAGGGGGACACTGAAGCTTTCTTT

clone size: NA
J gene: TRBJ2-2
D gene: TRBD1
V gene: TRBV5-1
CDR3 protein: CASSLIADRASGELFF
CDR3 DNA: TGCGCCAGCAGCTTGATCGCGGACAGGGCATCCGGGGAGCTGTTTTTT

clone size: NA
J gene: TRBJ2-5
D gene: NA
V gene: TRBV2
CDR3 protein: CASNLQGAQETQYF
CDR3 DNA: TGTGCCAGCAACCTACAGGGCGCCCAAGAGACCCAGTACTTC

clone size: NA
J gene: TRBJ2-5
D gene: TRBD1
V gene: TRBV5-1
CDR3 protein: CASSLARTGGLETQYF
CDR3 DNA: TGCGCCAGCAGCTTGGCCCGAACAGGGGGTTTAGAGACCCAGTACTTC

clone size: NA
J gene: TRBJ2-1
D gene: TRBD2
V gene: TRBV2
CDR3 protein: CASRGTSGRSYNEQFF
CDR3 DNA: TGTGCCAGCAGGGGGACTAGCGGGAGATCGTACAATGAGCAGTTCTTC

clone size: NA
J gene: TRBJ1-2
D gene: TRBD1
V gene: TRBV9
CDR3 protein: CASSVVSGGGYTF
CDR3 DNA: TGTGCCAGCAGCGTAGTATCAGGGGGTGGCTACACCTTC

clone size: NA
J gene: TRBJ2-5
D gene: NA
V gene: TRBV2
CDR3 protein: CASIRDGETQYF
CDR3 DNA: TGTGCCAGCATACGGGACGGAGAGACCCAGTACTTC

clone size: NA
J gene: TRBJ2-1
D gene: TRBD1
V gene: TRBV6-6
CDR3 protein: CASSWDRGSNEQFF
CDR3 DNA: TGTGCCAGCAGCTGGGACAGGGGGTCGAATGAGCAGTTCTTC

clone size: NA
J gene: TRBJ2-1
D gene: NA
V gene: TRBV5-3
CDR3 protein: CARSSPGQTDSYNEQFF
CDR3 DNA: TGTGCCAGAAGCTCCCCGGGGCAAACTGACTCCTACAATGAGCAGTTCTTC

clone size: NA
J gene: TRBJ1-3
D gene: NA
V gene: TRBV6-5
CDR3 protein: CVTRSHSGNTIYF
CDR3 DNA: TGTGTGACGAGGAGCCACTCTGGAAACACCATATATTTT

clone size: NA
J gene: TRBJ2-5
D gene: TRBD1
V gene: TRBV5-1
CDR3 protein: CASQNNPTGSGEETQYF
CDR3 DNA: TGCGCCAGCCAAAATAACCCGACAGGGAGTGGGGAAGAGACCCAGTACTTC

clone size: NA
J gene: TRBJ2-1
D gene: NA
V gene: TRBV11-2
CDR3 protein: CASSLAFSNEQFF
CDR3 DNA: TGTGCCAGCAGCTTAGCCTTCTCCAATGAGCAGTTCTTC

clone size: NA
J gene: TRBJ1-1
D gene: NA
V gene: TRBV5-6
CDR3 protein: CASSFHTEAFF
CDR3 DNA: TGTGCCAGCAGCTTCCACACTGAAGCTTTCTTT

clone size: NA
J gene: TRBJ2-1
D gene: TRBD2
V gene: TRBV7-3
CDR3 protein: CASSLAGANNEQFF
CDR3 DNA: TGTGCCAGCAGCCTAGCGGGAGCGAACAATGAGCAGTTCTTC

clone size: NA
J gene: TRBJ1-1
D gene: NA
V gene: TRBV11-2
CDR3 protein: CASSSVDRLNTEAFF
CDR3 DNA: TGTGCCAGCAGCTCTGTAGACAGACTGAACACTGAAGCTTTCTTT

clone size: few
J gene: TRBJ1-1
D gene: NA
V gene: TRBV30
CDR3 protein: CAWSRSSGANTEAFF
CDR3 DNA: TGTGCCTGGAGTAGGAGTTCAGGGGCGAACACTGAAGCTTTCTTT

clone size: NA
J gene: TRBJ2-7
D gene: NA
V gene: TRBV7-9
CDR3 protein: CASSLDPRGEYEQYF
CDR3 DNA: TGTGCCAGCAGCTTAGACCCCAGGGGGGAGTACGAGCAGTACTTC

clone size: NA
J gene: TRBJ2-1
D gene: NA
V gene: TRBV5-1
CDR3 protein: CASSLFGGGDDEQFF
CDR3 DNA: TGCGCCAGCAGCTTGTTTGGGGGAGGCGACGATGAGCAGTTCTTC

clone size: NA
J gene: TRBJ1-2
D gene: NA
V gene: TRBV6-1
CDR3 protein: CASSELMRGGYTF
CDR3 DNA: TGTGCCAGCAGTGAATTGATGAGGGGAGGCTACACCTTC

clone size: NA
J gene: TRBJ2-5
D gene: NA
V gene: TRBV5-6
CDR3 protein: CASSSRGVDLGETQYF
CDR3 DNA: TGTGCCAGCAGCTCCAGGGGAGTCGACCTGGGAGAGACCCAGTACTTC

clone size: NA
J gene: TRBJ1-2
D gene: NA
V gene: TRBV5-1
CDR3 protein: CASSSGPTGSNYGYTF
CDR3 DNA: TGCGCCAGCAGCTCGGGGCCTACAGGGAGCAACTATGGCTACACCTTC

clone size: NA
J gene: TRBJ2-2
D gene: TRBD1
V gene: TRBV19
CDR3 protein: CASTTQGLSAGELFF
CDR3 DNA: TGTGCCAGTACTACACAGGGGCTTAGCGCCGGGGAGCTGTTTTTT

clone size: NA
J gene: TRBJ2-7
D gene: NA
V gene: TRBV11-2
CDR3 protein: CASSSPDRILPYEQYF
CDR3 DNA: TGTGCCAGCAGCTCCCCGGACCGCATTTTGCCCTACGAGCAGTACTTC

clone size: once
J gene: TRBJ2-1
D gene: TRBD2
V gene: TRBV5-8
CDR3 protein: CASSLGLADDNEQFF
CDR3 DNA: TGTGCCAGCAGCTTGGGACTAGCTGACGACAATGAGCAGTTCTTC

clone size: once
J gene: TRBJ1-1
D gene: TRBD1
V gene: TRBV27
CDR3 protein: CASSWRDRGWAFF
CDR3 DNA: TGTGCCAGCAGCTGGAGGGACAGGGGATGGGCTTTCTTT